The next 18 T cell receptor beta chains were all read from a single sample in a study of blood T cells in healthy people across ages. Next came a second PCR, run for about 6 to 12 cycles, which used a sample-barcoded 5' primer along with a J-beta primer mix. TCRdb reprocessed the 5' RACE reads with MiXCR, giving one entry per CDR3 protein. The data hold some 710,000 distinct CDR3 sequences, with about 47% observed a single time. The specimen sequenced was blood. These receptors all stem from an older man in good health.

The genes are TRBV12-3 or TRBV12-4 and TRBJ2-5; 14 bases fit TRBD2. The CDR3 totals 16 residues. Trimming cost V 5 bases and J 11 bases; bases outside gene matches: 13. Here the CDR3 reads CASSASGTSGRNEQYF. The DNA of the CDR3 is TGTGCCAGCAGTGCCTCCGGGACTAGCGGGAGAAATGAGCAGTACTTC.

The chain employs TRBV29-1 and TRBJ2-3; no firm D call. Trimming took 6 bases from V and 0 from J, leaving 4 bases between them. This CDR3 contains 11 residues. CDR1 is SQVTM, CDR2 ANQGSEA, per germline. CDR3 bases: TGCAGCGTCCTCAGCACAGATACGCAGTATTTT. It yields the protein CSVLSTDTQYF.

The chain recombines TRBV12-3 or TRBV12-4 with TRBJ2-1; 8 bases match TRBD2. CDR3 length: 17 amino acids. J lost 6 bases, V lost 6 bases, and 16 bases had no gene match. As DNA, the CDR3 is TGTGCCAGCAGCCTGAGGCTAGCGGGTGGGGCGGGCAATGAGCAGTTCTTC. Residues: CASSLRLAGGAGNEQFF.

The chain joins TRBV2 to TRBJ2-5; D is perhaps TRBD1 (5 bases). The CDR3 is 15 residues long. Germline assignment: CDR1 SNHLY and CDR2 FYNNEI. Trimming took 6 bases from V and 5 from J, leaving 19 bases between them. In nucleotides, the CDR3 is TGTGCCAGCAGGAAAGACAGAGTTGCTTTGGAGACCCAGTACTTC. Translating it yields CASRKDRVALETQYF.

Worth noting for this clonotype: A read error may produce the germline difference seen at one junction end. The chain couples TRBV3-1 to TRBJ2-5; D is undetermined. The assigned J gene may be wrong: the sequence end matches TRBJ2-7 better. The CDR3 length is 14 residues. The germline gives CDR1 LGHDT, CDR2 YNNKEL (reference sequence). The CDR3 bases are TGTACCAGCAGCCAATCTCTCCAAGGTAACGAGCAGTACTTC. This translates into CTSSQSLQGNEQYF.

Regarding this clonotype: This may arise from a read error, as a much more abundant clone is one base away. The chain couples TRBV12-3 or TRBV12-4 to TRBJ2-7; tentative D call: TRBD1 (5 bases). Trimming shortened V by 6 bases and J by 10 bases, and 10 bases separated the two germline ends. This CDR3 has 10 residues. This chain's CDR3 is CASSRQKQYF. The CDR3 nucleotides are TGTGCCAGCAGCCGACAGAAACAGTACTTC.

This clonotype has at least ten counts. The CDR3 reads CASSSGPSGLYNEQFF. The DNA for the CDR3 is TGTGCCAGCAGCTCGGGACCTTCCGGACTCTACAATGAGCAGTTCTTC. The rearrangement uses TRBV11-2 and TRBJ2-1; D may correspond to TRBD1 or TRBD2 (5 bases each). Trimming shortened V by 4 bases and J by 3 bases, and 16 bases separated the two germline ends. The CDR3 length is 16 residues. Per the germline V gene, CDR1 is SGHAT and CDR2 is FQNNGV.

The chain uses TRBV12-3 or TRBV12-4 and TRBJ1-4; D unclear. The CDR3 is 14 residues long. V was pared by 3 bases and J by 8 bases, with 13 bases between. DNA of the CDR3: TGTGCCAGCAGTTTCGCTCCCCTTTTGGAAAAACTGTTTTTT. Its protein is CASSFAPLLEKLFF.

J is TRBJ2-7 and V is TRBV27; 9 bases are a match to TRBD1. The CDR3 is 14 residues long. In germline, CDR1 is MNHEY, CDR2 SMNVEV (reference sequence). Trimming took 4 bases from V and 6 from J; bases not matched to a gene: 7. CDR3 sequence: CASSWGQGPSEQYF. The CDR3 DNA reads TGTGCCAGCAGTTGGGGACAGGGTCCGTCCGAGCAGTACTTC.

For this clonotype: A read error may explain this, as a much larger clone is one base away. The V gene is TRBV13, the J gene TRBJ1-2; no clear D gene. This CDR3 comprises 14 residues. The germline V and J ends were trimmed by 7 bases and 8 bases, with 20 bases remaining between them. In germline, CDR1 is PRHDT, CDR2 FYEKMQ (reference sequence). CDR3 DNA: TGTGCCAGCATCCAGGAGGCGTCAGTCCCCGGCTACACCTTC. Translated: CASIQEASVPGYTF.

This clonotype came up a few times. The chain has TRBV20-1 and TRBJ2-1; 11 nucleotides agree with TRBD2. The CDR3 consists of 15 residues. The junction had 14 bases not matched to a gene; V was cut back by 5 bases and J by 11 bases. CDR1 is DFQATT, CDR2 SNEGSKA, per germline (reference sequence). CDR3 sequence reads: CSAHAVLAGGSKQFF. The DNA for the CDR3 is TGCAGTGCTCACGCCGTATTAGCGGGAGGGTCCAAGCAGTTCTTC.

This clonotype was detected a few times. The chain has TRBV12-3 or TRBV12-4 and TRBJ1-1; 10 bases fit TRBD1. J gave up 4 bases and V 6 bases, and 2 bases lay outside the gene matches. The CDR3 is 13 residues long. CDR3 DNA sequence: TGTGCCAGCAGGGGACAGGGGCGCACTGAAGCTTTCTTT. Translating it yields CASRGQGRTEAFF.

This chain links TRBV6-2 or TRBV6-3 with TRBJ2-7; 10 bases are shared with TRBD1. Trimming took 2 bases from V and 3 from J; bases not matched to a gene: 4. Germline loops: CDR1 MNHEY, CDR2 SVGEGT. The CDR3 is 15 residues long. The CDR3 nucleotides read TGTGCCAGCAGTTACAATGGACAGGGGGGCTACGAGCAGTACTTC. This sequence encodes CASSYNGQGGYEQYF.

This sequence joins TRBV19 and TRBJ2-5; the match to TRBD2 covers 9 bases. This CDR3 region has 16 residues. Germline CDR1 is LNHDA and CDR2 is SQIVND (reference sequence). After removal of 3 bases from V and 4 bases from J, the junction contained 9 bases not matched to a gene. Written as DNA, the CDR3 is TGTGCCAGTAGTATGACTTTGCTAGCGGGAAGAGAGACCCAGTACTTC. Residues: CASSMTLLAGRETQYF. Using reference TRBV19 and TRBJ2-5 for the parts outside the CDR3, the full variable domain is DGGITQSPKYLFRKEGQNVTLSCEQNLNHDAMYWYRQDPGQGLRLIYYSQIVNDFQKGDIAEGYSVSREKKESFPLTVTSAQKNPTAFYLCASSMTLLAGRETQYFGPGTRLLVL.

The V call is TRBV12-3 or TRBV12-4, the J call TRBJ2-5; TRBD2 matches at 13 bases. The CDR3 spans 18 residues. J lost 2 bases, V lost 5 bases, and 11 bases had no gene match. CDR3 in DNA: TGTGCCAGCAGTATAATTGTAGGGACTAGCGGGACGCAAGAGACCCAGTACTTC. Translated, it gives CASSIIVGTSGTQETQYF.

The chain couples TRBV5-1 to TRBJ2-1; D is perhaps TRBD2 (5 bases). CDR1 SGHRS and CDR2 YFSETQ come from the germline V gene. The CDR3 is made up of 16 amino acids. The V gene lost 0 bases and the J gene lost 5 bases, with 15 bases spanning the gap. The CDR3 loop is CASSLEIDYPDNEQFF. As DNA, the CDR3 is TGCGCCAGCAGCTTGGAGATAGACTACCCTGACAATGAGCAGTTCTTC.

The table lists this clonotype with a few counts. The V call is TRBV7-2, the J call TRBJ2-1; 12 nucleotides agree with TRBD2. This CDR3 is 17 amino acids long. Looked up from germline, CDR1 is SGHTA and CDR2 is FQGNSA. V lost 3 bases to trimming and J lost 4 bases; unmatched junction nucleotides: 7. The CDR3 protein is CASSFLAGGPGYNEQFF. The CDR3 coding sequence is TGTGCCAGCAGCTTCCTAGCGGGGGGGCCAGGGTACAATGAGCAGTTCTTC.

This clonotype occurred a few times. V is TRBV7-2 and J is TRBJ1-2; 8 positions match TRBD1. There are 13 residues in the CDR3. The trim removed 5 bases at V and 8 bases at J, leaving 7 bases unmatched. Germline V gives CDR1 SGHTA, CDR2 FQGNSA. The CDR3 coding sequence is TGTGCCAGCAGCCCACGGACAGGGACGGGCTACACCTTC. Translation gives CASSPRTGTGYTF. The whole variable domain, remainder taken from reference TRBV7-2 and TRBJ1-2, is GAGVSQSPSNKVTEKGKDVELRCDPISGHTALYWYRQSLGQGLEFLIYFQGNSAPDKSGLPSDRFSAERTGGSVSTLTIQRTQQEDSAVYLCASSPRTGTGYTFGSGTRLTVV.